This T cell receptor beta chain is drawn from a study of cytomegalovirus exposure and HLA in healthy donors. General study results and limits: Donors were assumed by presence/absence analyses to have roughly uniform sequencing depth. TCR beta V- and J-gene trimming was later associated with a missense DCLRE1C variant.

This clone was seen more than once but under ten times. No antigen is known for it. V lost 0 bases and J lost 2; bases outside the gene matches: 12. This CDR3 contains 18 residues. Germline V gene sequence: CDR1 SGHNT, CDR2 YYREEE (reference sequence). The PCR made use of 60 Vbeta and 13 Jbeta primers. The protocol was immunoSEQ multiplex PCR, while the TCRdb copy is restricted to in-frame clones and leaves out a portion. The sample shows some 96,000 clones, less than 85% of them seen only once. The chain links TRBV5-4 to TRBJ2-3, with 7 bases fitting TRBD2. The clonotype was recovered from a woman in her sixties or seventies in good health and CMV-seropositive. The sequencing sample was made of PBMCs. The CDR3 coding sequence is TGTGCCAGCAGCTTGGTTATTCGGGAGGCCCGAATCACAGATACGCAGTATTTT. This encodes CASSLVIREARITDTQYF. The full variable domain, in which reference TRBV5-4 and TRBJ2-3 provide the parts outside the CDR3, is ETGVTQSPTHLIKTRGQQVTLRCSSQSGHNTVSWYQQALGQGPQFIFQYYREEENGRGNFPPRFSGLQFPNYSSELNVNALELDDSALYLCASSLVIREARITDTQYFGPGTRLTVL.